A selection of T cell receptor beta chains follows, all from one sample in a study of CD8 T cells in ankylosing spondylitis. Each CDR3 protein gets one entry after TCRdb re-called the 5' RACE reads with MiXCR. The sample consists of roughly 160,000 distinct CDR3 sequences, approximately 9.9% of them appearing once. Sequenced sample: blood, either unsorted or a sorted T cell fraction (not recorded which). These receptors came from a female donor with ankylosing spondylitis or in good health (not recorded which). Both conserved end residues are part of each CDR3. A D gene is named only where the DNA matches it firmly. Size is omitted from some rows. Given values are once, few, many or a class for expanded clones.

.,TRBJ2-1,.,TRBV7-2,TGTGCCAGCTCCGGGGGTATTGAGCAGTTCTTC,CASSGGIEQFF
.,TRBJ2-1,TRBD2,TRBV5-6,TGTGCCAGCAGCTTTCCAGCGGGAGGATACAATGAGCAGTTCTTC,CASSFPAGGYNEQFF
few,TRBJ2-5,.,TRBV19,TGTGCCAGTAAGGGCCCCGGGCAAACCTTCCAAGAGACCCAGTACTTC,CASKGPGQTFQETQYF
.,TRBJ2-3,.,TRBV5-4,TGTGCCAGCAGCCGCCCACCAGATACGCAGTATTTT,CASSRPPDTQYF
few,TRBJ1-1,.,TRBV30,TGTGCCTGGAGTAGCGATTTGAACACTGAAGCTTTCTTT,CAWSSDLNTEAFF
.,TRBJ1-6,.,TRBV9,TGTGCCAGCAGCGTAGGTGGGGGGGGTAATTCACCCCTCCACTTT,CASSVGGGGNSPLHF
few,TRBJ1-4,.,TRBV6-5,TGTGCCAGCAGTTACTCGGTCAGCGGTGAAAAACTGTTTTTT,CASSYSVSGEKLFF
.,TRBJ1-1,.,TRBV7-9,TGTGCCAGCAGTTCCGCGCCGACTGAAGCTTTCTTT,CASSSAPTEAFF
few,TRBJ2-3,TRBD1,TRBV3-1,TGTGCCAGCAGCTCCTTGACAGGGGGCACAGATACGCAGTATTTT,CASSSLTGGTDTQYF
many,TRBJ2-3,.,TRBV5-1,TGCGCCAGCAGCTTGAAACCCCGTCACACAGATACGCAGTATTTT,CASSLKPRHTDTQYF
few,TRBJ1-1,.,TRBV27,TGTGCCAGCAGTTTATTGGGGGGAATGAACACTGAAGCTTTCTTT,CASSLLGGMNTEAFF